Reported below is one T cell receptor (beta chain). This clonotype was seen many times. Its antigen has not been determined. No clone much larger than this one lies a single base away; base qualities are absent. Hyperthyroidism patients were newly diagnosed, were aged 18 to 65 years, and had a disease duration under 2 months. Patients were excluded if they had other autoimmune diseases, uncontrolled infections, pregnancy or lactation. Clinical symptoms, serum thyroxine, TRAb, thyroid ultrasound and orbital computed tomography formed the basis of the diagnosis. Total RNA was extracted with Trizol reagent and quality-checked on an Agilent 2100 Bioanalyzer. Reading the germline V gene gives CDR1 SGHTS and CDR2 YDEGEE. The CDR3 sequence holds 13 residues, the cysteine and phenylalanine included. The retained sequence is limited to the CDR3, 39 bases, with the frame set at the first base. The germline ends are 7 bases apart after V is trimmed by 4 bases and J by 2 bases.

TCR beta CDR3 regions were amplified from RNA transcripts for repertoire sequencing. The first round was an RT-PCR using HTBI primers with the Qiagen OneStep RT-PCR kit, and this first round was followed by a second-round multiplex PCR, then size selection and purification. Libraries were sequenced on an Illumina HiSeq2000 using paired-end 100 bp reads. The paper's processing steps were these. SOAPnuke was used to process the reads, removing any read that contained adapters or uncalled bases, had a mean Phred below 15, or lacked an exact match to the constant primer or identifier. COPE v1.2.5 was used to merge high-quality paired reads. Clonotypes were defined as unique nucleotide sequences and were aligned to IMGT TRB V, D and J references using MiTCR v1.1. The analysis was limited to V-J combinations with a frequency above 0.0001, which together covered roughly 99% of the repertoires. A TCR clonal expansion and chaos score per V-J combination was defined as the ratio of F50 clonal expansion to chaos observed in the TCRdist matrix. Welch's t-statistics and random forest were used to reduce features to about a dozen V-J combinations, which were fed into a naive Bayes classifier. The Morisita-Horn index was used to measure how similar the thyroid and blood repertoires were. TCRdb reran the public reads through fastp at Q25 and MiXCR, keeping productive beta chains. Rows matching on CDR3 protein sequence are summarized as one entry with the most common DNA and genes. These V and J calls rely on TCRdb rather than the paper's analysis. The sample data list roughly 600,000 distinct CDR3 sequences, and less than 40% of these were observed just once. Less than 4.5% of the sample rests with the top ten.

The sample comes from a study of Graves' ophthalmopathy and Graves' hyperthyroidism (dated by TCRdb to 2016 to 2018). Concerning the study at large: Hyperthyroidism was considered stable if no progression to ophthalmopathy occurred within 18 months of follow-up. The study used signatures of the TCR beta repertoire to tell Graves' ophthalmopathy apart from Graves' hyperthyroidism and to predict which patients would progress to ophthalmopathy. In total, 135 blood samples were TCR-sequenced: approximately 40 ophthalmopathy, some 80 hyperthyroidism and some 17 hyperthyroidism-to-ophthalmopathy patients. To explore V-J signatures that distinguish ophthalmopathy from hyperthyroidism, a discovery set of under 110 patients was enrolled, made up of more than 40 with ophthalmopathy and fewer than 60 with stable hyperthyroidism. For independent validation, a separate cohort was made up of around 18 hyperthyroidism patients plus 17 patients who later progressed from hyperthyroidism to ophthalmopathy. T-cell repertoires of thyroid tissue and blood were compared in several hyperthyroidism patients. Once sampling was done, hyperthyroidism patients were given methimazole at a starting dose of 30 mg daily, while ophthalmopathy patients were given high-dose intravenous methylprednisolone.

What the research found in general, with its limitations: No statistical method was used to set the sample size in advance, and the investigators knew which group each participant was assigned to. Most of the expanded thyroid clonotypes with a frequency above 0.001 were also detected in blood, and it was suggested that the thyroid immune response may be reflected by blood repertoires. In validation, the model predicted ophthalmopathy progression with 55% to 71% sensitivity and roughly 72% specificity; some 13 predicted patients were CT-confirmed with GO in a median of approximately 6.5 months. The 13-signature model separated ophthalmopathy from stable hyperthyroidism with approximately 90% sensitivity and about 81% specificity in cross-validation, and 80%/75% in the test set.

This sequence was found in an adult man with Graves' hyperthyroidism. The material sequenced was peripheral blood or thyroid tissue (not recorded which). This chain joins TRBV5-8 to TRBJ1-3, with no confidently assigned D gene. The sequence in DNA is TGTGCCAGCAGCGATGTAGCTGGAAACACCATATATTTT. It encodes CASSDVAGNTIYF.